The source of this T cell receptor beta chain is a study of cytomegalovirus exposure and HLA in healthy donors (dated by TCRdb to the late 2010s). For the study in its entirety: According to an earlier analysis of around 600 of the donors, about 179 million T cells yielded over 90 million unique TCR beta sequences and less than 300 Gb of sequence data. An early release that covered roughly 600 HLA-typed donors contained around 330 gigabases of sequencing data and tens of millions of unique TCR sequences. Of the roughly 400 genotyped donors, 65% to 90% were placed in the genetic ancestry cluster associated with self-reported Caucasian donors. The aim of the study was to test whether cataloging public T cell receptors could identify signatures of past pathogen exposure. The T cell repertoires of several hundred subjects were profiled by immunosequencing and related to cytomegalovirus serostatus. Besides the first cohort of 500 to 700 subjects, a separate validation cohort made up of around 120 different subjects was used. To predict cytomegalovirus infection status, the study combined high-throughput TCR immunosequencing, statistical association of individual TCRs with disease status, and machine learning. In a later analysis, previously published TCR beta repertoires from 550 to 750 donors were re-analyzed and high-resolution HLA genotyping was added so that TCR occurrence patterns could be studied. Rather than using new phenotypic data, the later analysis identified candidate immune exposures from TCR beta sequences and from how often those sequences occurred across donors. An earlier analysis of 587 of the donors applied high-throughput TCR beta sequencing to assess whether each TCR beta V gene segment acted as functional or pseudogenic. Donor age, sex, ethnicity and CMV serostatus were collected together with the repertoire data. A later genetic analysis used genome-wide SNP genotypes for about 60% of the 666 donors, treating that subset as a discovery cohort. All discovery cohort repertoires had been generated using a single sequencing platform. HLA typing included class I and class II loci at four-digit resolution. The number of typed donors differed by locus: roughly 620-630 for A, B, C, DRB1 and DQB1; roughly 510 for DQA1; over 600 for DPA1; and roughly 450 for DPB1. Four or five DR-DQ haplotypes were treated as single units for association and clustering because of strong linkage in the cohort. On average, roughly 250,000 unique TCR beta nucleotide sequences were sequenced per donor among 350 to 400 genotyped donors of the cohort, with roughly 19% of those sequences being non-productive. General study outcomes and caveats: In vitro tests confirmed that a few of the cytomegalovirus-associated TCR beta chains recognize cytomegalovirus antigens. Because counts were too low, 15 to 20 rarely observed V segments, including chromosome 9 orphons, were left out of the earlier analysis of 587 of the donors. CMV serostatus was the only immune exposure information available for the cohort. Roughly uniform sequencing depth across donors was assumed in presence/absence analyses, although this assumption may not hold. In this cohort, only TCR beta chains were sequenced, and detectable features were limited by the absence of alpha or paired-chain data. Compared with the roughly 710-donor mean, donors in an Asian-associated ancestry cluster had fewer N-insertions in productive TCRs, according to a later genetic analysis. Cytomegalovirus status was reported to be diagnosed by the classifier with high specificity and sensitivity in both the original and validation cohorts. According to a later analysis, TCR association rates differed among HLA loci, with DRB1 alleles showing the most associated TCRs and HLA-C alleles showing the fewest. A later analysis found that HLA-associated TCR beta chains were more clonally expanded and had lower generation probabilities than equally common non-associated chains. The 87-base-pair reads could not distinguish some IMGT-functional V segments, including TRBV6-2 and TRBV6-3, so those segments were excluded. A later analysis found that most CMV-associated TCR beta chains appeared HLA-restricted, with HLA associations seemingly driven largely by CMV exposure. A later analysis reported that several top co-occurrence clusters appeared linked to parvovirus B19, influenza, CMV and Epstein-Barr virus. The study listed 164 TCR beta chains as associated with cytomegalovirus. A further reported finding was that TCR beta sequences accurately predicted the HLA-A and HLA-B alleles for most subjects in the first cohort. The authors suggested that the approach could potentially be generalized to other disease states and immunological phenotypes. Assigning TCR associations to individual alleles was difficult when HLA alleles, especially DR and DQ, strongly co-occurred. In a later analysis, 15,000 to 20,000 TCR beta sequences were associated with specific HLA alleles at a false discovery rate of 0.05. Broadly in line with IMGT annotations, most TCR beta V segments showed up in productive rearrangements about 87% or about 30% of the time in an earlier analysis of roughly 590 of the donors. HLA typing was unavailable for some donors at each locus, so association tests used only the typed subset. Across donors, most TCR sequences were observed very rarely, whereas some public TCRs were present in many individuals. Correlated functional status among segregating V segments might reflect linkage disequilibrium, but an unknown experimental factor could not be ruled out. V-gene and J-gene trimming of TCR beta chains was associated with a missense DCLRE1C variant in a later genetic analysis, and the association was replicated in an independent cohort. A cluster of highly shared sequence variants was judged likely to represent a technical artifact of the sequencing pipeline.

The CDR3, from cysteine to phenylalanine, totals 17 residues. The DNA shown is the 51-base CDR3, in frame from base 1. As encoded in the germline V gene, CDR1 is MGHRA while CDR2 is YSYEKL. Clipping removes 2 bases from V and 1 base from J, with 4 as the unmatched junction base count. Receptor amplification or capture employed the immunoSEQ multiplex PCR assay. A mixture of 60 forward primers for TCR Vbeta segments and 13 reverse primers for TCR Jbeta segments was used in the multiplex PCR. The CDR3 region of rearranged TCR beta genes was amplified from genomic DNA with a multiplex PCR assay. The Illumina HiSeq System was used to sequence the amplified TCR beta libraries as 87-base-pair reads. In the paper's pipeline: In a later analysis, roughly 80 million unique TCR beta chains were counted across the approximately 670 repertoires, and approximately 11 million of these chains were shared by at least two donors. Raw reads were error-corrected and collapsed into unique sequences with a nearest-neighbor algorithm that merged closely related sequences to remove PCR and sequencing errors. To assign V, D and J gene segments, CDR3 sequences were aligned to IMGT reference sequences. Each retained sequence needed at least a six-nucleotide match to both a V gene segment and a J gene segment. Rearrangements were classified as productive when the CDR3 lacked stop codons and remained in frame with V and J, and all other rearrangements were classified as non-productive. CDR3 was defined according to IMGT convention as the region running from the second conserved V-encoded cysteine to the conserved J-encoded phenylalanine. In an earlier analysis of roughly 610 of the donors, sequences lacking an unambiguous match to a single V gene segment were excluded. An earlier analysis of several hundred of the donors called V segments functional above 56.7% productive rearrangements and segregating when the between-donor standard deviation exceeded 5%. To diagnose cytomegalovirus status from the catalog of TCR beta chain sequences, a statistical classification framework was built. V and J gene assignment, in a later analysis, came from comparing TCR nucleotide sequences with IMGT/GENE-DB human TR gene sequences. A later analysis assigned CDR3 sequences and most-parsimonious VDJ recombination scenarios with the TCRdist pipeline. In a later analysis, every TCR beta chain was defined by the combination of its CDR3 amino acid sequence and its V-gene family, and reads without a unique V-gene family were dropped. In a later analysis, some 600 highly shared, low-generation-probability nucleotide sequences were removed to address suspected cross-contamination and a sequencing artifact. In a later analysis, a clonal expansion index was calculated for each public chain from normalized within-repertoire ranks of inferred template counts. A later analysis computed generation probabilities with a VDJ recombination model fitted to out-of-frame rearrangements, and checked the results against IGoR. In a later analysis, TCR-TCR, TCR-HLA and TCR-CMV co-occurrence was scored with hypergeometric tests, and a repertoire-size bias correction was applied to TCR pairs. To estimate false discovery rates, a later analysis permuted the HLA or CMV assignments 20 times. In a later analysis, co-occurring TCRs were grouped using DBSCAN, and TCRdist sequence similarity was added for clustering within HLA-allele-positive subsets. Repertoires with fewer than 30,000 or more than 120,000 public chains were left out of co-occurrence clustering, as were four to six repertoires with anomalous nucleotide sharing. TCRdb provides this immuneACCESS table in a form limited to in-frame rearrangements. Some clones are lacking; in checked studies, under half of them reflect an unresolved V gene, and why the rest are absent is not known. V, J and clone size are those of that table, while D and trimming were read from the DNA. The table for this sample lists fewer than 90,000 clones; around 76% of them were counted only once. The ten largest make up around 9.1% of the sample.

Points on this clone: Its antigen is still unknown. It has no much larger one-base neighbor in the sample; base qualities were not kept.

The cohort was made up of approximately 670 healthy bone marrow donors. At the time of sampling, every cohort member was nominally healthy, though immune exposures that went unrecorded were likely present. The donor tested CMV seropositive and was one of the 289 seropositive cohort members. A peripheral blood sample was collected from each donor, and TCR beta sequencing was performed on peripheral blood mononuclear cells. Genomic DNA was extracted from the blood cell samples with the Qiagen DNeasy Blood Extraction Kit. The TCR originated in a man aged 30-40 years in good health and CMV-seropositive. This chain joins TRBV4-1 to TRBJ2-2; a stretch of 10 junction bases matches TRBD2. Sequencing was performed on PBMCs. The CDR3 reads CASSQNPSGGNTGELFF. The DNA reads TGCGCCAGCAGCCAAAACCCTAGCGGGGGGAACACCGGGGAGCTGTTTTTT.